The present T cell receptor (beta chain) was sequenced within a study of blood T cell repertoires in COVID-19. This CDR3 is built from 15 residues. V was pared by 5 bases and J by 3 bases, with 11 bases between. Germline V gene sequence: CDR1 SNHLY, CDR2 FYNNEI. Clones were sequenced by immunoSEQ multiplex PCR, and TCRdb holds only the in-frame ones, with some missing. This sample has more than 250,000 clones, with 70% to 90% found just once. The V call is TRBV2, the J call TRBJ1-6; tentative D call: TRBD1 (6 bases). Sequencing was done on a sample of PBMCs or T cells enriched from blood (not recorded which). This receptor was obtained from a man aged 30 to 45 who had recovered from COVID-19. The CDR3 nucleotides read TGTGCCAGCAGTTTTGACAGGCTCTATAATTCACCCCTCCACTTT. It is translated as CASSFDRLYNSPLHF.